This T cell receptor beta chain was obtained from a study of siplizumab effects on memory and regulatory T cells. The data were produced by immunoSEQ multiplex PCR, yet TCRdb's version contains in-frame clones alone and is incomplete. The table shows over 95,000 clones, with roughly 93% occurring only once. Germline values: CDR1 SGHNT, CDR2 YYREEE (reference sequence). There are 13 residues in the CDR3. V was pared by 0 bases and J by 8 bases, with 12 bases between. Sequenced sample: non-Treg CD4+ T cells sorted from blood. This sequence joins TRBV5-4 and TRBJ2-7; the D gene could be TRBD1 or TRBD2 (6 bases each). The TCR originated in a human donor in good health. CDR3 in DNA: TGTGCCAGCAGCTTGGAAAAAGGGGGGCAGCAGTACTTC. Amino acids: CASSLEKGGQQYF.